This TCR beta chain stems from a study of T cell responses to AZD1222 COVID-19 vaccine. Assay used: immunoSEQ multiplex PCR; TCRdb lists only in-frame clones, some missing. The sample lists 150,000 to 180,000 clones; less than 90% were seen once. Germline V CDR1 and CDR2: SGHTA, FQGNSA. Trimming shortened V by 1 base and J by 7 bases, and 11 bases separated the two germline ends. This CDR3 is built from 15 residues. Findings of the study overall: White British ancestry dominated among donors, who included more females, and clonal diversity was possibly underestimated. With dominance at 160-218 and 743-854, vaccine-associated CD4 TCRs spanned spike. The peak T cell response came first, and repertoires were sampled only after it. Increases in Spike-specific TCR breadth and depth were seen after two AZD1222 doses.

Comments on this clone: Its antigen is undetermined.

The specimen was peripheral blood, collected on day 0 of AZD1222 vaccination. The genes are TRBV7-2 and TRBJ1-6; the D gene is possibly TRBD1 (6 bases). The TCR was taken from an adult in good health. The CDR3 coding sequence is TGTGCCAGCAGCTTAGGGAGGGGGGCGAATTCACCCCTCCACTTT. Residues: CASSLGRGANSPLHF. The full variable domain, rest sourced from reference TRBV7-2 and TRBJ1-6, is GAGVSQSPSNKVTEKGKDVELRCDPISGHTALYWYRQSLGQGLEFLIYFQGNSAPDKSGLPSDRFSAERTGGSVSTLTIQRTQQEDSAVYLCASSLGRGANSPLHFGNGTRLTVT.